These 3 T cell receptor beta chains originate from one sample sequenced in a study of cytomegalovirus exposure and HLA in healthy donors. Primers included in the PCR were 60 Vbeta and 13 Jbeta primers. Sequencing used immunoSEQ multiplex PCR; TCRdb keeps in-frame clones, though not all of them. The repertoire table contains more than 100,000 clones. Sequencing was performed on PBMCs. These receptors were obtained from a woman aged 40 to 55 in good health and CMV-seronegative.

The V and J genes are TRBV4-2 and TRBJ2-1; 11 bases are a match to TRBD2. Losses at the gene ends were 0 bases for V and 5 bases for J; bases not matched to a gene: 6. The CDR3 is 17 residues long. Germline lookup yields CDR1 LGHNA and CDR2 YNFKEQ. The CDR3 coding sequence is TGTGCCAGCAGCCAAGATCCGGGGACTAGCGGCAACAATGAGCAGTTCTTC. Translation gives CASSQDPGTSGNNEQFF.

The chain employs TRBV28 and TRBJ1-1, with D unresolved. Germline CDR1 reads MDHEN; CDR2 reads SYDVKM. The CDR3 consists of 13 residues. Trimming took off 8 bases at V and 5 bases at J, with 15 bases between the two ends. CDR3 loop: CASDRNRRTEAFF. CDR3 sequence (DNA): TGTGCCAGCGACCGGAATCGGCGGACTGAAGCTTTCTTT. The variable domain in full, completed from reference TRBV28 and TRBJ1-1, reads DVKVTQSSRYLVKRTGEKVFLECVQDMDHENMFWYRQDPGLGLRLIYFSYDVKMKEKGDIPEGYSVSREKKERFSLILESASTNQTSMYLCASDRNRRTEAFFGQGTRLTVV.

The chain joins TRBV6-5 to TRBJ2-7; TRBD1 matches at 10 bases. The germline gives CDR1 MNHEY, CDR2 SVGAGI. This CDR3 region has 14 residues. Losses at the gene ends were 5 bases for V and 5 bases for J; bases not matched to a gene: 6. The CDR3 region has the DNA TGTGCCAGCAGTGATGGGACAGGGGTCAACGAGCAGTACGTC. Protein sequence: CASSDGTGVNEQYV.